This TCR beta chain came from a study of T-cell memory formation after mild COVID-19. Only a few counts were recorded for this clonotype. The germline V gene encodes CDR1 SGHNT and CDR2 YYREEE (reference sequence). The CDR3 loop spans 15 amino acids. Unmatched junction bases numbered 9, after V lost 2 bases and J lost 11 bases. A single record per CDR3 protein comes from TCRdb applying MiXCR to the 5' RACE reads. The table records 210,000 or so distinct CDR3 sequences, about 10% of them present only once. The chain uses TRBV5-4 and TRBJ1-4, with 10 bases aligning to TRBD1. This TCR derives from a man between 18 and 29 years old who had mild COVID-19 (a few samples of this study predate the infection). Cell type and time point are not known. Sequences were obtained from PBMCs or a T cell subset sorted from them (not recorded which). The DNA for the CDR3 is TGTGCCAGCAGCTTTGAGGGGGACAGGGGAGGCAAACTGTTTTTT. Translating it yields CASSFEGDRGGKLFF. The whole variable domain, filled in from reference TRBV5-4 and TRBJ1-4, reads ETGVTQSPTHLIKTRGQQVTLRCSSQSGHNTVSWYQQALGQGPQFIFQYYREEENGRGNFPPRFSGLQFPNYSSELNVNALELDDSALYLCASSFEGDRGGKLFFGSGTQLSVL.